Below, 32 T cell receptor beta chains from the same sample are listed, as sequenced in a study of shared clonotypes between healthy human individuals. Assay: immunoSEQ multiplex PCR; the TCRdb copy retains only in-frame clones and omits some. Found here are a few million clones, approximately 94% of them singletons; the top ten hold about 0.13%. The specimen was naive CD4+ T cells sorted from blood. The subset is: CD45RA+ positively selected. The receptors shown here come from a man younger than 35 in good health.

J is TRBJ2-1 and V is TRBV6-5, with TRBD2 identical over 7 bases. The germline gives CDR1 MNHEY, CDR2 SVGAGI. V trimming: 5 bases; J trimming: 5 bases; junction bases outside the gene matches: 9. The CDR3 contains 15 residues. CDR3 in amino acids: CASSKPGLQNNEQFF. CDR3 sequence (DNA): TGTGCCAGCAGTAAGCCGGGACTACAGAACAATGAGCAGTTCTTC.

The V call is TRBV6-7, the J call TRBJ2-1; 15 bases are shared with TRBD2. TRBV6-7 qualifies as an ORF whose function is uncertain. V dropped 6 bases and J dropped 3; count of bases not matched to a gene: 12. This CDR3 is 19 amino acids long. The CDR3 loop is CASRQRGTSGRLCYNEQFF. In nucleotides, the CDR3 is TGTGCCAGCAGACAACGAGGGACTAGCGGGAGGTTATGCTACAATGAGCAGTTCTTC.

CDR3 DNA sequence: TGTGCCTGGAGTGTAGGCCGATGGAGCAATCAGCCCCAGCATTTT. This encodes CAWSVGRWSNQPQHF. The chain recombines TRBV30 with TRBJ1-5; no firm D call. V lost 0 bases and J 1 base, leaving 10 bases between the germline ends. Germline-derived CDR1 and CDR2 are GTSNPN and SVGIG (reference sequence). The CDR3 loop spans 15 amino acids.

V and J are TRBV28 and TRBJ1-5; D unresolved. This CDR3 has 13 residues. Germline lookup yields CDR1 MDHEN and CDR2 SYDVKM. V was shortened by 6 bases and J by 3 bases, with 9 bases between the two germline ends. The CDR3 nucleotides read TGTGCCAGCAGCCGCCGGGCCAATCAGCCCCAGCATTTT. Protein sequence: CASSRRANQPQHF.

V and J are TRBV19 and TRBJ1-3; TRBD1 matches at 10 bases. This CDR3 has 16 residues. Germline V gene sequence: CDR1 LNHDA, CDR2 SQIVND (reference sequence). V was clipped by 4 bases and J by 8 bases; unmatched bases: 11. The CDR3 region has the DNA TGTGCCAGTAGTACTGCCCCGGGACAGGGGTTGGACACCATATATTTT. Translation: CASSTAPGQGLDTIYF. Supplemented by reference TRBV19 and TRBJ1-3, the full variable domain reads DGGITQSPKYLFRKEGQNVTLSCEQNLNHDAMYWYRQDPGQGLRLIYYSQIVNDFQKGDIAEGYSVSREKKESFPLTVTSAQKNPTAFYLCASSTAPGQGLDTIYFGEGSWLTVV.

The genes are TRBV9 and TRBJ2-1; 11 bases align to TRBD2. The CDR3 totals 18 residues. Germline V gene lookup returns CDR1 SGDLS and CDR2 YYNGEE. Trimming at V came to 2 bases and at J to 4 bases, leaving 11 bases not matched to a gene. The CDR3 region is CASSVVTSGTRRYNEQFF. CDR3 coding DNA: TGTGCCAGCAGCGTCGTGACTAGCGGGACCAGGCGGTACAATGAGCAGTTCTTC.

The chain links TRBV18 to TRBJ1-2; 7 nucleotides agree with TRBD1. The CDR3 consists of 14 residues. After removal of 3 bases from V and 7 bases from J, the junction contained 8 bases not matched to a gene. The germline V gene has CDR1 KGHSH and CDR2 LQKENI. DNA for the CDR3: TGTGCCAGCTCACCTGGGACAGCTAATAGTGGCTACACCTTC. This encodes CASSPGTANSGYTF.

The chain joins TRBV6-5 to TRBJ2-2; D not resolved. The CDR3 runs to 13 residues. Germline CDR1 is MNHEY and CDR2 is SVGAGI. V shed 4 bases and J shed 6 bases, with 9 bases lying between them. The CDR3 DNA reads as TGTGCCAGCAGTTCCCATGCCGCCGGGGAGCTGTTTTTT. Its protein product is CASSSHAAGELFF.

This chain connects TRBV11-3 to TRBJ1-6; perhaps TRBD1 as D (5 bases). There are 14 residues in the CDR3. V was shortened by 11 bases and J by 7 bases, with 18 bases between the two germline ends. Per germline, CDR1 SGHNT and CDR2 YENEEA. CDR3 sequence reads: CAGKGGEGNSPLHF. CDR3 nucleotides: TGTGCCGGCAAAGGAGGGGAGGGAAATTCACCCCTCCACTTT.

Only one count was recorded for this clone. This chain joins TRBV4-1 and TRBJ2-5; 7 nucleotides line up with TRBD1. Losses at the gene ends were 3 bases for V and 2 bases for J; bases not matched to a gene: 6. This CDR3 is 15 amino acids long. Per germline, CDR1 MGHRA and CDR2 YSYEKL. The chain's CDR3 is CASSHTPGQQETQYF. The CDR3 bases are TGCGCCAGCAGCCACACGCCGGGACAGCAAGAGACCCAGTACTTC.

The rearrangement joins TRBV4-3 to TRBJ2-3; D unclear. Deletions cut 0 bases from V and 0 bases from J, with 7 bases between. Germline lookup yields CDR1 LGHNA and CDR2 YSLEER. The CDR3 has 15 residues. The CDR3 reads CASSQDYPSTDTQYF. CDR3 DNA sequence: TGCGCCAGCAGCCAAGATTACCCCAGCACAGATACGCAGTATTTT.

The J gene is TRBJ2-2, the V gene TRBV6-5, with a possible D match to TRBD1 (5 bases). There are 14 residues in the CDR3. In germline, CDR1 is MNHEY, CDR2 SVGAGI. V was pared by 1 base and J by 4 bases, with 7 bases between. In DNA, the CDR3 is TGTGCCAGCAGTTACTTACAGGCCACCGGGGAGCTGTTTTTT. Translation: CASSYLQATGELFF.

V and J are TRBV27 and TRBJ2-2; TRBD2 matches at 7 bases. Germline V gene sequence: CDR1 MNHEY, CDR2 SMNVEV (reference sequence). V dropped 7 bases and J dropped 5; count of bases not matched to a gene: 16. The length of the CDR3 is 17 residues. The CDR3 DNA follows: TGTGCCAGCATTCGAATCCCCCCTACCGGGGGGACCGGGGAGCTGTTTTTT. Encoded protein: CASIRIPPTGGTGELFF.

On this clone: Distinct nucleotide sequences in the sample also encode this CDR3. This sequence joins TRBV5-4 and TRBJ2-7; 10 bases line up with TRBD2. Trimming cost V 3 bases and J 1 base; bases outside gene matches: 4. Germline V gene data show CDR1 as SGHNT and CDR2 as YYREEE (reference sequence). The CDR3 sequence is 15 residues long. DNA of the CDR3: TGTGCCAGCAGCTGGACTAGCGGAGGATCCTACGAGCAGTACTTC. It yields the protein CASSWTSGGSYEQYF.

This clone appeared once. The chain is built from TRBV25-1 and TRBJ2-5, with D perhaps matching TRBD1 or TRBD2 (5 bases each). V was cut by 4 bases and J by 2 bases, with 14 bases left in between. This CDR3 comprises 15 residues. Germline CDR1 is MGHDK and CDR2 is SYGVNS. The CDR3 nucleotides read TGTGCCAGCAGTGCCAGGGACCGGAGACAAGAGACCCAGTACTTC. Its protein is CASSARDRRQETQYF. Full variable domain (remainder filled in from reference TRBV25-1 and TRBJ2-5): EADIYQTPRYLVIGTGKKITLECSQTMGHDKMYWYQQDPGMELHLIHYSYGVNSTEKGDLSSESTVSRIRTEHFPLTLESARPSHTSQYLCASSARDRRQETQYFGPGTRLLVL.

The J gene is TRBJ2-7, the V gene TRBV28; D is undetermined. This CDR3 has 13 amino acids. Trimming left V 8 bases short and J 0 bases short, with 11 bases between. Germline V gene sequence: CDR1 MDHEN, CDR2 SYDVKM. The CDR3 region has the DNA TGTGCCAGCTTCGACATGAACTCCTACGAGCAGTACTTC. Its protein is CASFDMNSYEQYF.

As for this clone: The sample holds other DNA sequences that translate to the same CDR3. CDR3 amino acids: CAIRENTEAFF. As DNA, the CDR3 is TGTGCCATAAGGGAGAACACTGAAGCTTTCTTT. V is TRBV10-3 and J is TRBJ1-1, with unresolved D. The CDR3 has 11 residues. Trimming stripped 9 bases from V and 1 base from J, with 6 bases between. Germline V gene sequence: CDR1 ENHRY, CDR2 SYGVKD.

The chain joins TRBV7-9 to TRBJ2-5; D is ambiguous. In germline, CDR1 is SEHNR, CDR2 FQNEAQ (reference sequence). The CDR3 has 15 amino acids. Trimming cost V 5 bases and J 3 bases, with 16 bases left between them. The CDR3 sequence is CASSPRTPWEETQYF. CDR3 nucleotide sequence: TGTGCCAGCAGCCCCCGAACCCCGTGGGAAGAGACCCAGTACTTC. The full variable domain, in which reference TRBV7-9 and TRBJ2-5 provide the parts outside the CDR3, is DTGVSQNPRHKITKRGQNVTFRCDPISEHNRLYWYRQTLGQGPEFLTYFQNEAQLEKSRLLSDRFSAERPKGSFSTLEIQRTEQGDSAMYLCASSPRTPWEETQYFGPGTRLLVL.

In regard to this clone: Other DNA sequences within the sample encode an identical CDR3. The chain recombines TRBV11-2 with TRBJ1-1, with D hard to call. This CDR3 has 13 residues. Trimming cost V 1 base and J 1 base, with 4 bases left between them. Germline CDR1 and CDR2: SGHAT and FQNNGV. This CDR3 reads CASSLGWNTEAFF. The CDR3 nucleotides are TGTGCCAGCAGCTTAGGTTGGAACACTGAAGCTTTCTTT.

The chain couples TRBV30 to TRBJ1-6; 7 nucleotides agree with TRBD1. V gave up 0 bases and J gave up 0 bases; unmatched junction bases: 5. The CDR3 consists of 17 residues. Germline CDR1 is GTSNPN and CDR2 is SVGIG (reference sequence). CDR3 DNA sequence: TGTGCCTGGAGTGTCGGACAGGTTAGCTCCTATAATTCACCCCTCCACTTT. Its translation is CAWSVGQVSSYNSPLHF. Based on the CDR3 plus reference TRBV30 and TRBJ1-6, the full variable domain is SQTIHQWPATLVQPVGSPLSLECTVEGTSNPNLYWYRQAAGRGLQLLFYSVGIGQISSEVPQNLSASRPQDRQFILSSKKLLLSDSGFYLCAWSVGQVSSYNSPLHFGNGTRLTVT.

The chain employs TRBV4-1 and TRBJ1-1; no reliable D call. V gave up 0 bases and J gave up 3 bases, with 14 bases separating them. The CDR3 consists of 16 residues. CDR1 and CDR2 from the germline V gene are MGHRA and YSYEKL. This chain's CDR3 is CASSQDTNLKYTEAFF. The DNA for the CDR3 is TGCGCCAGCAGCCAAGATACGAACTTAAAGTACACTGAAGCTTTCTTT.

V gene TRBV6-5 combines with J gene TRBJ1-5, with unresolved D. Trimming stripped 8 bases from V and 5 bases from J, with 13 bases between. Germline loops: CDR1 MNHEY, CDR2 SVGAGI. This CDR3 comprises 13 residues. CDR3 nucleotides: TGTGCCAGCTCCCCATACTGGGATCAGCCCCAGCATTTT. It translates to CASSPYWDQPQHF.

The rearrangement joins TRBV4-1 to TRBJ1-5, with D unresolved. V lost 1 base and J lost 1, with 14 bases in between. Germline V CDR1 and CDR2: MGHRA, YSYEKL. There are 17 residues in the CDR3. The CDR3 DNA is TGCGCCAGCAGCCAAGTGTTGGCAGCGGGAAGCAATCAGCCCCAGCATTTT. Its protein is CASSQVLAAGSNQPQHF.

Comment on this clone: The sample holds other DNA sequences that translate to the same CDR3. The chain combines TRBV7-9 with TRBJ1-4; D might be TRBD1 (6 bases). The CDR3 spans 15 residues. Germline CDR1 reads SEHNR; CDR2 reads FQNEAQ (reference sequence). Trimming cost V 5 bases and J 2 bases, with 12 bases left between them. CDR3: CASSVGGTTNEKLFF. CDR3 sequence (DNA): TGTGCCAGCAGCGTAGGGGGGACCACTAATGAAAAACTGTTTTTT.

This clone was counted only a few times. The J gene is TRBJ2-1, the V gene TRBV6-6; maybe TRBD2 (5 bases). CDR3 length equals 14 residues. Germline assignment: CDR1 MNHNY and CDR2 SVGAGI (reference sequence). Trimming cost V 7 bases and J 5 bases, with 15 bases left between them. The CDR3 loop reads CASKKEGNNNEQFF. Written as DNA, the CDR3 is TGTGCCAGCAAAAAAGAGGGAAACAACAATGAGCAGTTCTTC.

The chain joins TRBV2 to TRBJ1-3; TRBD1 matches 10 bases. Germline CDR1 and CDR2: SNHLY and FYNNEI. Trimming at V came to 5 bases and at J to 4 bases, leaving 5 bases not matched to a gene. The length of the CDR3 is 15 residues. Written as DNA, the CDR3 is TGTGCCAGCAGTAGGGACAGGGGATGGGGAAACACCATATATTTT. Translated, it gives CASSRDRGWGNTIYF.

With regard to this clone: This sample includes further DNA sequences coding for the same CDR3. This chain links TRBV28 with TRBJ1-3; 7 bases fit TRBD1. Trimming took 6 bases from V and 4 from J; bases not matched to a gene: 3. The CDR3 length is 13 residues. Germline assignment: CDR1 MDHEN and CDR2 SYDVKM. The CDR3 bases are TGTGCCAGCAGCACAGGGGCGGGAAACACCATATATTTT. Protein: CASSTGAGNTIYF.

About this clone: The same CDR3 can be traced to other DNA sequences in this sample. The chain recombines TRBV10-3 with TRBJ2-2, with 8 bases lining up with TRBD2. Germline trimming cut 0 bases from V and 1 base from J; bases unmatched to any gene: 1. Germline V gene sequence: CDR1 ENHRY, CDR2 SYGVKD. The CDR3 extends over 16 amino acids. CDR3 loop: CAISESAGGNTGELFF. CDR3 DNA sequence: TGTGCCATCAGTGAGTCGGCGGGAGGGAACACCGGGGAGCTGTTTTTT.

The chain links TRBV6-1 to TRBJ2-3; D unresolved. CDR3 length: 14 amino acids. Trimming left V 1 base short and J 2 bases short, with 7 bases between. Germline V gene sequence: CDR1 MNHNS, CDR2 SASEGT. CDR3 sequence (DNA): TGTGCCAGCAGTGAAGGACCATTCACAGATACGCAGTATTTT. Protein: CASSEGPFTDTQYF.

The chain combines TRBV5-6 with TRBJ2-3; a possible D gene is TRBD1 (5 bases). Germline V gene sequence: CDR1 SGHDT, CDR2 YYEEEE. The CDR3 totals 15 residues. The V end was cut by 1 base, the J end by 3 bases, with 12 bases between. The DNA of the CDR3 is TGTGCCAGCAGCTTGACCAGGGATCGGACAGATACGCAGTATTTT. It is translated as CASSLTRDRTDTQYF.

The V gene is TRBV7-8, the J gene TRBJ1-1, with D possibly TRBD1 on 5 matching bases. The CDR3 contains 14 residues. Germline assignment: CDR1 SGHVS and CDR2 FQNEAQ. The germline V and J ends were trimmed by 4 bases and 4 bases, with 13 bases remaining between them. CDR3 region: CASSSRDSGTEAFF. The CDR3 DNA reads TGTGCCAGCAGCTCCAGGGACTCTGGCACTGAAGCTTTCTTT.

The V gene is TRBV5-1, the J gene TRBJ2-7; the match to TRBD1 covers 12 bases. Germline values: CDR1 SGHRS, CDR2 YFSETQ. The CDR3 loop spans 14 amino acids. V lost 4 bases and J lost 3; bases outside the gene matches: 2. The CDR3 region has the DNA TGCGCCAGCAGCCGGGACAGGGGGCGCTACGAGCAGTACTTC. Amino acids: CASSRDRGRYEQYF.